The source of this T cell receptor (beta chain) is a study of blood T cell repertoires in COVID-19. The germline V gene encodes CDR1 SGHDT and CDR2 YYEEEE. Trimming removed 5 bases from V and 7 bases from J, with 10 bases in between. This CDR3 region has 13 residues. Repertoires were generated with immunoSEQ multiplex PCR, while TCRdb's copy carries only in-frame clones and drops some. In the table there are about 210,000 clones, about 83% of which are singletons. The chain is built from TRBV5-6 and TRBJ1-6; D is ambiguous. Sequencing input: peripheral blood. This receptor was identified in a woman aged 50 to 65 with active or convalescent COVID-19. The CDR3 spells CASRDGRNSPLHF. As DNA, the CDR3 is TGTGCCAGCAGGGATGGGAGGAATTCACCCCTCCACTTT.